The 8 T cell receptor beta chains below come from one sample, sequenced in a study of cytomegalovirus exposure and HLA in healthy donors. 60 Vbeta and 13 Jbeta primers were used in PCR. TCRdb's copy holds only in-frame clones and misses some; the assay was immunoSEQ multiplex PCR. The repertoire includes some 130,000 clones, roughly three quarters of them detected once, and around 2% sits in the top ten. The sample consisted of PBMCs. These receptor sequences come from a young man in good health and CMV-seronegative.

The chain combines TRBV29-1 with TRBJ2-2; the match to TRBD2 covers 7 bases. CDR1 is SQVTM and CDR2 is ANQGSEA in the germline V gene. The CDR3 totals 14 residues. V was pared by 7 bases and J by 1 base, with 6 bases of the junction left unmatched. The chain's CDR3 is CSAEAGKNTGELFF. As DNA, the CDR3 is TGCAGCGCAGAAGCGGGAAAGAACACCGGGGAGCTGTTTTTT.

A word on this clone: In the same sample, other DNA sequences code for this CDR3. The CDR3 region has the DNA TGTGCCAGCAGCCTGGGGCCCGTGGAGCAGTTCTTC. Encoded protein: CASSLGPVEQFF. The rearrangement uses TRBV11-2 and TRBJ2-1; tentative D call: TRBD1 (5 bases). The germline CDR1 and CDR2 sequences are SGHAT and FQNNGV. The CDR3 totals 12 residues. Trimming removed 5 bases from V and 10 bases from J, with 12 bases in between.

V gene TRBV6-1 combines with J gene TRBJ2-2; the match to TRBD1 covers 10 bases. J lost 3 bases, V lost 4 bases, and 5 bases had no gene match. Germline CDR1 reads MNHNS; CDR2 reads SASEGT. The CDR3 spans 16 residues. This CDR3 reads CASSGWDRGYTGELFF. As DNA, the CDR3 is TGTGCCAGCAGTGGATGGGACAGGGGATACACCGGGGAGCTGTTTTTT.

The rearrangement uses TRBV28 and TRBJ1-4, with TRBD1 as a possible D gene (5 bases). V was pared by 10 bases and J by 7 bases, with 13 bases between. CDR3 size: 12 residues. Germline CDR1 is MDHEN and CDR2 is SYDVKM. The CDR3 spells CATWGVGEKLFF. CDR3 coding DNA: TGTGCCACCTGGGGGGTGGGTGAAAAACTGTTTTTT.

The CDR3 DNA sequence: TGCGCCAGCAGTGAAAACAGGGCGAACACTGAAGCTTTCTTT. Its protein product is CASSENRANTEAFF. The chain uses TRBV10-2 and TRBJ1-1; D possibly corresponds to TRBD1 (6 bases). Germline assignment: CDR1 WSHSY and CDR2 SAAADI. This CDR3 has 14 amino acids. Trimming took 3 bases from V and 1 from J, leaving 9 bases between them.

The chain carries TRBV2 and TRBJ2-7; 12 bases fit TRBD2. J lost 3 bases, V lost 3 bases, and 12 bases had no gene match. The length of the CDR3 is 18 residues. CDR1 SNHLY and CDR2 FYNNEI come from the germline V gene. CDR3: CASSEFPRLAGANYEQYF. DNA for the CDR3: TGTGCCAGCAGTGAGTTCCCTAGACTAGCGGGAGCGAACTACGAGCAGTACTTC.

The V call is TRBV7-3, the J call TRBJ2-2, with 9 bases aligning to TRBD2. The CDR3 consists of 16 residues. V gave up 2 bases and J gave up 1 base; unmatched junction bases: 2. The germline V gene encodes CDR1 SGHTA and CDR2 FQGTGA. CDR3 sequence (DNA): TGTGCCAGCAGCTTACGACTAGCGGTGAACACCGGGGAGCTGTTTTTT. Its protein product is CASSLRLAVNTGELFF.

The chain carries TRBV2 and TRBJ2-1; 10 positions agree with TRBD2. The CDR3 covers 12 residues. CDR1 is SNHLY and CDR2 is FYNNEI in the germline V gene. V was clipped by 5 bases and J by 10 bases; unmatched bases: 2. The CDR3 protein is CASSLAGGEQFF. CDR3 nucleotide sequence: TGTGCCAGCAGTTTAGCGGGAGGAGAGCAGTTCTTC. Filled out from reference TRBV2 and TRBJ2-1, the complete variable domain reads EPEVTQTPSHQVTQMGQEVILRCVPISNHLYFYWYRQILGQKVEFLVSFYNNEISEKSEIFDDQFSVERPDGSNFTLKIRSTKLEDSAMYFCASSLAGGEQFFGPGTRLTVL.